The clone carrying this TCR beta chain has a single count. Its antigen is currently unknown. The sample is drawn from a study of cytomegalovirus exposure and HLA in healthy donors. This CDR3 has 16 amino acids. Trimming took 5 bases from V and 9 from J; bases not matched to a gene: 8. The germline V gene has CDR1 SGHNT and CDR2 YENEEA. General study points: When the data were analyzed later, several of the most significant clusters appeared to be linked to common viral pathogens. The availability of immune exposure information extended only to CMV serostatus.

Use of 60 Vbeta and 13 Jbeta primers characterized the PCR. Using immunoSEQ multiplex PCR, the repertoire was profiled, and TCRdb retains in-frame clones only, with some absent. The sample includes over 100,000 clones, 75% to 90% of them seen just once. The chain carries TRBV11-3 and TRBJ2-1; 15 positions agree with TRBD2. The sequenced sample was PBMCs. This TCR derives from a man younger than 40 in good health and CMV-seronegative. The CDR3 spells CASSRRTSGGAVEQFF. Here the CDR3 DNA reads TGTGCCAGCAGCCGAAGGACTAGCGGGGGGGCAGTTGAGCAGTTCTTC. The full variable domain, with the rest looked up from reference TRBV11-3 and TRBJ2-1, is EAGVVQSPRYKIIEKKQPVAFWCNPISGHNTLYWYLQNLGQGPELLIRYENEEAVDDSQLPKDRFSAERLKGVDSTLKIQPAELGDSAVYLCASSRRTSGGAVEQFFGPGTRLTVL.